The 15 T cell receptor beta chains reported below all come from one sample, sequenced in a study of blood T cell repertoires in COVID-19. Libraries were prepared by immunoSEQ multiplex PCR; TCRdb keeps only in-frame clonotypes and omits some of them. The sample records 400,000 to 500,000 clones, more than 80% being singletons. Input material: peripheral blood. The receptors stem from a woman aged 25 to 45 with active or convalescent COVID-19.

V is TRBV29-1 and J is TRBJ1-1, with TRBD1 as a possible D gene (5 bases). The V gene's germline CDR1 is SQVTM and CDR2 ANQGSEA. With 7 bases removed from V and 7 bases from J, the gap between germline ends came to 19 bases. This CDR3 region has 13 residues. CDR3: CSARQILNIEAFF. CDR3 nucleotides: TGCAGCGCCCGACAGATTTTAAATATTGAAGCTTTCTTT.

The rearrangement links TRBV7-2 to TRBJ2-7, with TRBD1 as a possible D gene (6 bases). This CDR3 is 13 amino acids long. Trimming removed 5 bases at V and 6 bases at J, with 14 bases between. Germline V gene data show CDR1 as SGHTA and CDR2 as FQGNSA. The DNA for the CDR3 is TGTGCCAGCAGCCTAGTTTTACAGGGCGAGCAGTACTTC. It specifies CASSLVLQGEQYF.

This rearrangement joins TRBV3-1 (or the pseudogene TRBV3-2) to TRBJ1-1; D gene unclear. Deletions cut 1 base from V and 0 bases from J, with 6 bases between. The germline CDR1 and CDR2 sequences are LGHDT and YNNKEL (reference sequence). The CDR3 consists of 14 residues. In nucleotides, the CDR3 is TGTGCCAGCAGCCAAGGTGGAGTGAACACTGAAGCTTTCTTT. Translating gives CASSQGGVNTEAFF.

V and J are TRBV19 and TRBJ1-2; D gene uncertain. Germline V lookup: CDR1 LNHDA, CDR2 SQIVND (reference sequence). The CDR3 sequence is 21 residues long. V lost 3 bases to trimming and J lost 1 base, with 30 bases between them. The CDR3: CASSISLADYRRADHNYGYTF. The CDR3 nucleotides read TGTGCCAGTAGTATCAGTTTGGCTGACTATAGAAGGGCGGACCATAACTATGGCTACACCTTC.

CDR3 DNA sequence: TGTGCCAGCAGCCTTGGGGGGTCCAAAAACATTCAGTACTTC. This sequence encodes CASSLGGSKNIQYF. The V call is TRBV7-2, the J call TRBJ2-4; possible D gene TRBD2, 6 bases. Germline loops: CDR1 SGHTA, CDR2 FQGNSA. The length of the CDR3 is 14 residues. The V gene lost 5 bases and the J gene lost 2 bases, with 10 bases spanning the gap.

The V call is TRBV3-1 (or the pseudogene TRBV3-2), the J call TRBJ1-5, with D possibly matching TRBD1 (6 bases). Trimming stripped 1 base from V and 3 bases from J, with 10 bases between. Germline V CDR1 and CDR2: LGHDT, YNNKEL (reference sequence). This CDR3 contains 15 residues. The CDR3 loop is CASSQGAGANQPQHF. CDR3 in DNA: TGTGCCAGCAGCCAAGGGGCAGGGGCCAATCAGCCCCAGCATTTT.

The chain employs TRBV5-1 and TRBJ2-1, with 7 nucleotides matching TRBD2. The CDR3 extends over 15 amino acids. With V trimmed by 4 bases and J by 6 bases, 10 bases remained unmatched. Germline-derived CDR1 and CDR2 are SGHRS and YFSETQ. CDR3: CASSLDSGTTNEQFF. In DNA form, the CDR3 reads TGCGCCAGCAGCCTGGACTCCGGGACTACCAATGAGCAGTTCTTC.

The count of this clone is one. The chain carries TRBV19 and TRBJ2-7; TRBD2 aligns across 9 bases. With 6 bases clipped from V and 5 bases from J, the junction kept 11 bases outside the gene matches. This CDR3 has 15 residues. CDR1 and CDR2 (germline): LNHDA, SQIVND (reference sequence). The CDR3 nucleotides read TGTGCCAGTAGGCGCGGGGGGGTCGGTTTCGACGAGCAGTACTTC. Residues: CASRRGGVGFDEQYF.

The rearrangement joins TRBV11-2 to TRBJ1-4; D is unclear. V shed 3 bases and J shed 7 bases, with 12 bases lying between them. CDR3 length: 14 residues. Germline V gene lookup returns CDR1 SGHAT and CDR2 FQNNGV. The CDR3 reads CASSFQRLGEKLFF. DNA for the CDR3: TGTGCCAGCAGCTTTCAGAGGCTGGGTGAAAAACTGTTTTTT.

This clone was found a few times. J is TRBJ2-1 and V is TRBV2; 10 bases map to TRBD1. This CDR3 region has 14 residues. V dropped 6 bases and J dropped 12; count of bases not matched to a gene: 11. In germline, CDR1 is SNHLY, CDR2 FYNNEI. The DNA of the CDR3 is TGTGCCAGCAGGGGGACAGGGGCCTCGCTGGGGCAGTTCTTC. Translated: CASRGTGASLGQFF.

This clone has only a few counts. The rearrangement uses TRBV19 and TRBJ1-1; D is possibly TRBD1 (5 bases). V dropped 3 bases and J dropped 0 bases, with 17 bases sitting between them. The CDR3 has 17 amino acids. Germline values: CDR1 LNHDA, CDR2 SQIVND (reference sequence). The CDR3 spells CASSIGPGGLLNTEAFF. DNA of the CDR3: TGTGCCAGTAGTATCGGTCCCGGGGGTTTGTTGAACACTGAAGCTTTCTTT. Based on the CDR3 plus reference TRBV19 and TRBJ1-1, the full variable domain is DGGITQSPKYLFRKEGQNVTLSCEQNLNHDAMYWYRQDPGQGLRLIYYSQIVNDFQKGDIAEGYSVSREKKESFPLTVTSAQKNPTAFYLCASSIGPGGLLNTEAFFGQGTRLTVV.

The chain recombines TRBV4-2 with TRBJ2-1; 8 bases agree with TRBD2. The J segment lost 6 bases and the V segment lost 0 bases, leaving 7 bases of the junction unmatched. Germline V CDR1 and CDR2: LGHNA, YNFKEQ. The length of the CDR3 is 16 residues. CDR3 coding DNA: TGTGCCAGCAGCCAAGAAAGGACTAGCAAAGGCAATGAGCAGTTCTTC. Amino acid sequence: CASSQERTSKGNEQFF.

This chain joins TRBV4-1 and TRBJ1-1, with D tentatively TRBD1 (5 bases). The CDR3 extends over 17 amino acids. Germline CDR1 MGHRA, CDR2 YSYEKL. The V end was cut by 9 bases, the J end by 0 bases, with 23 bases between. The CDR3: CASSAKPQGTMNTEAFF. The CDR3 DNA reads TGCGCCAGTTCCGCTAAACCCCAGGGTACCATGAACACTGAAGCTTTCTTT.

This chain joins TRBV7-6 and TRBJ2-3; 11 bases map to TRBD2. The germline V gene encodes CDR1 SGHVS and CDR2 FNYEAQ. Germline trimming cut 5 bases from V and 5 bases from J; bases unmatched to any gene: 6. This CDR3 comprises 15 residues. The CDR3 DNA reads TGTGCCAGCAGCCAACTAGCGGGAGAGGTAGATACGCAGTATTTT. Its translation: CASSQLAGEVDTQYF.

In this sample, this clone turned up a few times. This sequence joins TRBV5-6 and TRBJ1-3, with D possibly TRBD1 on 6 matching bases. V was clipped by 5 bases and J by 4 bases, with 19 bases between them. The CDR3 is made up of 16 amino acids. The germline V gene has CDR1 SGHDT and CDR2 YYEEEE. The CDR3: CASREERGAKGNTIYF. CDR3 nucleotide sequence: TGTGCCAGCAGGGAGGAGCGGGGGGCGAAGGGAAACACCATATATTTT.